This T cell receptor (beta chain) comes out of a study of blood T cell repertoires in COVID-19. About the research overall: The samples span acute and convalescent COVID-19 from the United States, Italy and Spain. In each case, the material was cDNA or gDNA derived from T cells, B-cell-depleted T cells, or PBMCs.

The repertoire was sequenced with immunoSEQ multiplex PCR; TCRdb's copy has only in-frame clones and lacks some. Altogether a few hundred thousand clones are present, 85% being singletons, with the ten largest covering roughly 3.6%. The CDR3 loop spans 14 amino acids. With 3 bases removed from V and 8 bases from J, the gap between germline ends came to 17 bases. CDR1 is SGHRS and CDR2 is YFSETQ in the germline V gene. The sequenced material came from peripheral blood. The receptor was derived from a woman aged 18-29 years with acute or convalescent COVID-19. The chain couples TRBV5-1 to TRBJ1-1; no clear D. The CDR3 spells CASSSISGTTEAFF. DNA of the CDR3: TGCGCCAGCAGCTCGATATCGGGTACGACCGAAGCTTTCTTT.